This paragraph covers one TCR beta chain sequence. Its antigen is not yet known. The record has no base qualities; no much larger clone is one base away. Trimmed from V: 6 bases; trimmed from J: 4 bases; junction bases lacking a gene match: 12. The germline V gene (reference sequence) provides CDR1 DFQATT and CDR2 SNEGSKA. From the cysteine through the phenylalanine, the CDR3 covers 16 amino acids. Left in the record is the CDR3 DNA by itself, 48 bases read in frame from the first base. These data are taken from a study of response to subunit inactivated influenza vaccine (dated by TCRdb to the late 2010s). Study-wide context: Deep quantitative profiling of the T cell receptor repertoire was used in the study to follow responses to a trivalent subunit inactivated influenza vaccine.

General study outcomes and caveats: According to the authors, only a limited number of new T cells may be recruited by each seasonal influenza vaccination.

Receptor amplification or capture employed RT-PCR. TCRdb shows the sequencer as Illumina HiSeq 2500. Using fastp trimming at Q25 and MiXCR clonotype assembly, TCRdb reanalyzed the public sequencing data and kept in-frame beta chains. Every distinct CDR3 protein forms one entry, paired with its most common genes and DNA. The sample yields 500,000 to 650,000 distinct CDR3 sequences; 7.6% were counted once. The ten top clones hold 10% to 15% of the sample. The sequence was collected from a man between 45 and 75 years old who received an inactivated influenza vaccine. Donor details come from another sample of the same person, matched by shared clones. This sample comprised PBMCs from blood, obtained around 2 years after vaccination. This receptor chain uses TRBV20-1 and TRBJ2-7; 13 junctional bases match TRBD2. The encoded CDR3 is CSATGLAGRSGYEQYF. The base sequence is TGCAGTGCAACGGGACTAGCGGGGCGAAGCGGGTACGAGCAGTACTTC.